The present TCR beta chain was sequenced within a study of cytomegalovirus exposure and HLA in healthy donors. Researchers ran the PCR with 60 Vbeta and 13 Jbeta primers. Libraries were prepared by immunoSEQ multiplex PCR; TCRdb keeps only in-frame clonotypes and omits some of them. The table lists 140,000 to 150,000 clones, roughly 80% of them singletons. V shed 5 bases and J shed 2 bases, with 13 bases lying between them. Germline lookup yields CDR1 SGHVS and CDR2 FNYEAQ. This CDR3 is 15 amino acids long. This chain uses TRBV7-6 with TRBJ1-3, with a weak D call TRBD1 (6 bases). Sequencing was carried out using PBMCs. The receptor was derived from a woman in her thirties or forties in good health and CMV-seronegative. CDR3 sequence reads: CASSLRDIAGNTIYF. Written as DNA, the CDR3 is TGTGCCAGCAGCCTTAGGGACATAGCTGGAAACACCATATATTTT.